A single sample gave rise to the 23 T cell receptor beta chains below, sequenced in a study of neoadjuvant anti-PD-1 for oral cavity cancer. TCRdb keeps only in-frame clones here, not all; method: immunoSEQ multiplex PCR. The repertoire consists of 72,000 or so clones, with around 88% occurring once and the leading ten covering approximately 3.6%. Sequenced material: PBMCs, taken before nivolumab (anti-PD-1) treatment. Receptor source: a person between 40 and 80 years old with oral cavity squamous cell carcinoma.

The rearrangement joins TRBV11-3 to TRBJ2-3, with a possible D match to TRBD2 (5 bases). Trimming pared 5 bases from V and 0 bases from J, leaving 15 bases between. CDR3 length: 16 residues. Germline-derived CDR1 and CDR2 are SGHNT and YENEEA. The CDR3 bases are TGTGCCAGCAGCCTACGAATTGCGGGTAGCACAGATACGCAGTATTTT. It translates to CASSLRIAGSTDTQYF.

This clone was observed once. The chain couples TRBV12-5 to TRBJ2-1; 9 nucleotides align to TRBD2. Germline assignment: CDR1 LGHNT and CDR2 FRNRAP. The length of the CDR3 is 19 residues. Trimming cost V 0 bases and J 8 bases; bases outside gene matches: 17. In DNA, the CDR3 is TGTGCTAGTGGTTTGGTACTCGGGTCGGTCGGCGGGAGGGCCTATGAGCAGTTCTTC. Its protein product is CASGLVLGSVGGRAYEQFF.

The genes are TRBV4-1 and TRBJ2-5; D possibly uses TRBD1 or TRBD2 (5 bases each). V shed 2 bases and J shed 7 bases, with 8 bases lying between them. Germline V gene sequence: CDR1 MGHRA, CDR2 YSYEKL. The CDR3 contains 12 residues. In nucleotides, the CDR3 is TGCGCCAGCAGCCAAACTGGGGGGACCCAGTACTTC. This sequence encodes CASSQTGGTQYF.

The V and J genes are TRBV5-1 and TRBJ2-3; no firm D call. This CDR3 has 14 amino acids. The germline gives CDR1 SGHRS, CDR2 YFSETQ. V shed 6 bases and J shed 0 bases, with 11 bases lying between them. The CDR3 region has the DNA TGCGCCAGCACCTATGGGCAGAGCACAGATACGCAGTATTTT. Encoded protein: CASTYGQSTDTQYF.

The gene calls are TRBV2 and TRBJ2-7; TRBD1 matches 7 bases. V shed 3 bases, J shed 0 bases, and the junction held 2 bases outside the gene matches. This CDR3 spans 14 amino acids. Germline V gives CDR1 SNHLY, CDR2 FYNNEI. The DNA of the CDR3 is TGTGCCAGCAGTGACTGGACAGGCTCCTACGAGCAGTACTTC. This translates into CASSDWTGSYEQYF.

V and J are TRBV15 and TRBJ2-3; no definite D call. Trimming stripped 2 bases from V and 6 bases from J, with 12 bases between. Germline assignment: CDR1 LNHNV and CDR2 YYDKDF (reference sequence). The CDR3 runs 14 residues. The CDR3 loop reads CATSRPRPFDTQYF. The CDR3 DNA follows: TGTGCCACCAGCAGACCTCGGCCGTTTGATACGCAGTATTTT.

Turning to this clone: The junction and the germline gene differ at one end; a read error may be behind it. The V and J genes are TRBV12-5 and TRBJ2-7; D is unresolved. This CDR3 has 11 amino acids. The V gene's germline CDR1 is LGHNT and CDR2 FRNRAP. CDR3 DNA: TGTGCTAGTGGTCTGGTCCGGGAGCAGTACTTC. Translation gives CASGLVREQYF.

CDR3 bases: TGTGCCAGCAGTGAACCCGGACAACCGAACACTGAAGCTTTCTTT. This gives the protein CASSEPGQPNTEAFF. The chain is built from TRBV6-1 and TRBJ1-1; tentative D call: TRBD1 (5 bases). CDR3 length equals 15 residues. Germline V gives CDR1 MNHNS, CDR2 SASEGT. The germline V and J ends were trimmed by 2 bases and 1 base, with 11 bases remaining between them.

The CDR3 region is CASIRGGGWGVNTEAFF. CDR3 DNA sequence: TGTGCCAGCATTCGGGGCGGGGGATGGGGGGTGAACACTGAAGCTTTCTTT. The V call is TRBV27, the J call TRBJ1-1, with D perhaps TRBD1 (5 bases). The V gene lost 7 bases and the J gene lost 0 bases, with 21 bases spanning the gap. This CDR3 is built from 17 residues. The V gene's germline CDR1 is MNHEY and CDR2 SMNVEV (reference sequence).

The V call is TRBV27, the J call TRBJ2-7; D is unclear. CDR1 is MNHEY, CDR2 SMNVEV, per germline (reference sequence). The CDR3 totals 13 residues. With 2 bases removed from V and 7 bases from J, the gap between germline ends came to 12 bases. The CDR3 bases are TGTGCCAGCAGTTTAACGGGCCTGAGGGAGCAGTACTTC. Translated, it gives CASSLTGLREQYF.

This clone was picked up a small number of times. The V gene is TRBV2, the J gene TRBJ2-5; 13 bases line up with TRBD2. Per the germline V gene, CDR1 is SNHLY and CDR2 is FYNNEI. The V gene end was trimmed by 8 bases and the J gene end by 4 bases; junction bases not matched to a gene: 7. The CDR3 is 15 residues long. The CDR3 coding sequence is TGTGCCAGCGGCGGACTAGCGGGGGAGGGAGAGACCCAGTACTTC. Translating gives CASGGLAGEGETQYF.

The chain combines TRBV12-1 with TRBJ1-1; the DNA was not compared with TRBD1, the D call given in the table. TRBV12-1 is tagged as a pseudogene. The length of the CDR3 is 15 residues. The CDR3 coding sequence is TGTGCCAGCAGCACGGGGACAGGGCTGAACACTGAAGCTTTCTTT. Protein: CASSTGTGLNTEAFF.

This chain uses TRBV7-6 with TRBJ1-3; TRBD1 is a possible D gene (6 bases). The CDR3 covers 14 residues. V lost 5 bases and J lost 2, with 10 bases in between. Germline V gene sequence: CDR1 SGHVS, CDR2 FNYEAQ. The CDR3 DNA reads TGTGCCAGCAGCCGCGGACAGACTGGAAACACCATATATTTT. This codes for CASSRGQTGNTIYF. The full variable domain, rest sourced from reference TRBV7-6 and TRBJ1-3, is GAGVSQSPRYKVTKRGQDVALRCDPISGHVSLYWYRQALGQGPEFLTYFNYEAQQDKSGLPNDRFSAERPEGSISTLTIQRTEQRDSAMYRCASSRGQTGNTIYFGEGSWLTVV.

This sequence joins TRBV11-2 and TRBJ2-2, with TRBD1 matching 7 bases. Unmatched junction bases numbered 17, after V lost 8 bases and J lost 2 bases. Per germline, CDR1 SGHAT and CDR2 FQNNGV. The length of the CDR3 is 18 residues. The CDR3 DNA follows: TGTGCCAGCCGCCGACCGGGACAGACAAGTCGAAACACCGGGGAGCTGTTTTTT. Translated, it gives CASRRPGQTSRNTGELFF.

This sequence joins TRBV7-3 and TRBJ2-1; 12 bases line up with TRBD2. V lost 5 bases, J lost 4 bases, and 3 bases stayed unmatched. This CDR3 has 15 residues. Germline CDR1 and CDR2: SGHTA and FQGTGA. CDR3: CASSPTSGGYNEQFF. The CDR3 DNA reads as TGTGCCAGCAGCCCGACTAGCGGGGGTTACAATGAGCAGTTCTTC. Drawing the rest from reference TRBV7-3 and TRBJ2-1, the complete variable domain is GAGVSQTPSNKVTEKGKYVELRCDPISGHTALYWYRQSLGQGPEFLIYFQGTGAADDSGLPNDRFFAVRPEGSVSTLKIQRTERGDSAVYLCASSPTSGGYNEQFFGPGTRLTVL.

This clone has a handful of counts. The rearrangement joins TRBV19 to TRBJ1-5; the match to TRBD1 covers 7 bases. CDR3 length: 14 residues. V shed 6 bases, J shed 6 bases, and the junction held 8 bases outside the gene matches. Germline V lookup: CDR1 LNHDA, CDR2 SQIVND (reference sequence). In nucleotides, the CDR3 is TGTGCCAGTAGCCACGGACAGGTTGGTCAGCCCCAGCATTTT. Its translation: CASSHGQVGQPQHF.

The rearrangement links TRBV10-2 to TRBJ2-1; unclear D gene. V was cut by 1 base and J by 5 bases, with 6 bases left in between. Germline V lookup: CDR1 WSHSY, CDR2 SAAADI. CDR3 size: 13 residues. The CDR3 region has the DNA TGCGCCAGCAGTGAGTTGGCAGACAATGAGCAGTTCTTC. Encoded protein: CASSELADNEQFF.

CDR3 sequence: CASSLAGAGSTDTQYF. DNA of the CDR3: TGTGCCAGCAGCTTAGCGGGGGCGGGGAGCACAGATACGCAGTATTTT. The chain links TRBV7-8 to TRBJ2-3; D assignment may be TRBD1 or TRBD2 (6 bases each). This CDR3 spans 16 amino acids. V was cut by 0 bases and J by 0 bases, with 10 bases left in between. The germline CDR1 and CDR2 sequences are SGHVS and FQNEAQ.

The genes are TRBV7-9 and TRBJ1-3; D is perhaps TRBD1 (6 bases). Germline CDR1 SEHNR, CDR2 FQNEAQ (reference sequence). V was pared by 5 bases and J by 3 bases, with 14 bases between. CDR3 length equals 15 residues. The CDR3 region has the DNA TGTGCCAGCAGCCCGGACAGAGGCTTTGGAAACACCATATATTTT. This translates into CASSPDRGFGNTIYF.

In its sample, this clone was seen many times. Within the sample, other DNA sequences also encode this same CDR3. The CDR3 here is CASSLSYEQYF. The CDR3 bases are TGTGCCAGCAGCTTGTCGTACGAGCAGTACTTC. The V gene is TRBV7-9, the J gene TRBJ2-7, with D unresolved. The CDR3 covers 11 residues. Germline V gene sequence: CDR1 SEHNR, CDR2 FQNEAQ (reference sequence). The V gene lost 3 bases and the J gene lost 4 bases, with 4 bases spanning the gap.

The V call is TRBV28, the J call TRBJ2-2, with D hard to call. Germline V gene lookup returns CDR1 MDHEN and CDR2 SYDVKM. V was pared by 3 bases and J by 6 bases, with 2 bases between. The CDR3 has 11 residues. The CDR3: CASSFPGELFF. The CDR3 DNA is TGTGCCAGCAGTTTCCCCGGGGAGCTGTTTTTT. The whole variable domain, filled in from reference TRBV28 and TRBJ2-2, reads DVKVTQSSRYLVKRTGEKVFLECVQDMDHENMFWYRQDPGLGLRLIYFSYDVKMKEKGDIPEGYSVSREKKERFSLILESASTNQTSMYLCASSFPGELFFGEGSRLTVL.

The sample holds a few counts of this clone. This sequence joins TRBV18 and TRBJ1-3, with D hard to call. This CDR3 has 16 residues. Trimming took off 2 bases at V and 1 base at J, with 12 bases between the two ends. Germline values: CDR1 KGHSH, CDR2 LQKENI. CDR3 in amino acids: CASSPWAGSSGNTIYF. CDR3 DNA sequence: TGTGCCAGCTCACCATGGGCGGGATCTTCTGGAAACACCATATATTTT.

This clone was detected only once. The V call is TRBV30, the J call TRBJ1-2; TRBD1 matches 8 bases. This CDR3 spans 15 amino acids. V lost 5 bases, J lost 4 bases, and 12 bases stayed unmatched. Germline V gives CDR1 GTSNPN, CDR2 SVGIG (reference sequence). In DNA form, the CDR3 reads TGTGCCTGGTATAGGGGTCAGACAGGGGTCTATGGCTACACCTTC. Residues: CAWYRGQTGVYGYTF.